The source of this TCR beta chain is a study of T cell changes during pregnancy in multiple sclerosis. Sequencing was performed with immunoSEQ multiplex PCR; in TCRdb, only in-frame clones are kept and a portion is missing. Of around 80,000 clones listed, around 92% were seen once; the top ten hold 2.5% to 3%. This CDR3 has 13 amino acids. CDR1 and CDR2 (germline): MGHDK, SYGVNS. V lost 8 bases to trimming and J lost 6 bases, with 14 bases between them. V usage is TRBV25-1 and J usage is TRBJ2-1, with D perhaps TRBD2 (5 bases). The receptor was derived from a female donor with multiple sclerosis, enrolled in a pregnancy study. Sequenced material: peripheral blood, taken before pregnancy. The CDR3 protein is CASARPGVNEQFF. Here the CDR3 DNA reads TGTGCCAGCGCCCGCCCCGGGGTCAATGAGCAGTTCTTC.